Included here is one T cell receptor beta chain sequence, with context. Antigen: not known. This table comes from immunoSEQ multiplex PCR, and its TCRdb copy is limited to in-frame clones, with some not included. The table records about 130,000 clones, about nine tenths of them present only once. This sample was included in a study of OX40 agonist ivuxolimab in advanced cancers. Background on the study: Recorded diagnoses for dose-escalation patients were hepatocellular carcinoma, melanoma, renal cell or head and neck cancer. Partial responses were recorded for three patients, including one with hepatocellular carcinoma and two with cutaneous melanoma.

Findings of the study overall: In the 0.1 to 3.0 mg/kg range, CD4+ and CD8+ blood T cells had expanded clonally by week 6. Also showing low normalized T-cell clonal expansion were some of the nonresponders.

Between the trimmed V and J ends, which lost 4 bases and 1 base, there was a span of 12 bases. CDR3 length: 15 amino acids. Sequenced material: CD4+ or CD8+ T cells sorted from blood, taken in a trial of the OX40 agonist ivuxolimab. The rearrangement joins TRBV5-3 to TRBJ1-5; perhaps TRBD1 as D (5 bases). TRBV5-3 counts as an open reading frame of uncertain function. The source of this sequence is an adult with an advanced solid tumor such as melanoma, head and neck, liver or kidney cancer. DNA for the CDR3: TGTGCCAGAAGCGCGGTGGGGGAAAGCAATCAGCCCCAGCATTTT. Its protein product is CARSAVGESNQPQHF.